Sequencing of this T cell receptor (beta chain) was carried out in a study of CD8 T cells in ankylosing spondylitis. Quantitative molecular-barcoded 5'-RACE generated the TCR beta libraries. In TCRdb, the 5' RACE reads were re-called with MiXCR into one record per CDR3 protein. The sample records around 90,000 distinct CDR3 sequences, about 27% being singletons. Trimming pared 3 bases from V and 5 bases from J, leaving 15 bases between. This CDR3 contains 14 residues. The germline V gene has CDR1 DFQATT and CDR2 SNEGSKA (reference sequence). This sequence joins TRBV20-1 and TRBJ2-3; D may be TRBD2 (5 bases). The sequenced sample was blood, either unsorted or a sorted T cell fraction (not recorded which). The sequence was obtained from a male donor with ankylosing spondylitis or in good health (not recorded which). CDR3 sequence (DNA): TGCAGTGCTAGTGGTCCCGGGGTTGAAGATACGCAGTATTTT. It codes for CSASGPGVEDTQYF.